The 10 T cell receptor beta chains presented below share a single source sample, sequenced in a study of T cells in Graves' hyperthyroidism and ophthalmopathy (dated by TCRdb to between 2017 and 2020). Library prep was done by multiplex PCR. Sequencing was performed on an Illumina HiSeq 2000. The TCR beta CDR3 regions were amplified from RNA transcripts. A first-round RT-PCR of the TCR CDR3 used the HTBI primer set with the Qiagen OneStep RT-PCR kit. TCRdb handled the public reads itself, with Q25 trimming in fastp and clone calling in MiXCR, and kept productive beta chains. Each CDR3 protein gets just one entry, which takes the most common genes and DNA from the rows behind it. Across this sample there are 370,000 or so distinct CDR3 sequences, with around a sixth seen only once. In total, the top ten clones hold about 30% of the sample. Sequencing was carried out using blood. The receptor source for this set is a woman younger than 30 with Graves' hyperthyroidism that later progressed to Graves' ophthalmopathy.

This clonotype was picked up many times. V gene TRBV10-3 combines with J gene TRBJ2-5, with TRBD2 matching over 10 bases. CDR1 is ENHRY and CDR2 is SYGVKD in the germline V gene. The V segment lost 6 bases and the J segment 1 base; nucleotides outside the gene matches: 5. This CDR3 comprises 15 residues. Here the CDR3 reads CAIRGSGRAQETQYF. DNA for the CDR3: TGTGCCATCAGAGGGAGCGGGAGGGCCCAAGAGACCCAGTACTTC.

On this clonotype itself: Since a much larger clone is just one base distant, this may be a read error. The V call is TRBV20-1, the J call TRBJ2-1, with 9 bases matching TRBD1. Gene TRBJ2-7 matches the end of the DNA better, so the J call may be wrong. The CDR3 is made up of 15 amino acids. CDR1 is DFQATT and CDR2 is SNEGSKA in the germline V gene (reference sequence). The CDR3 is CGADPPGTGFSEQYF. The CDR3 DNA reads as TGCGGTGCCGACCCCCCGGGGACAGGGTTCAGTGAGCAGTACTTC.

This clonotype occurred many times. The chain has TRBV6-1 and TRBJ2-7; possibly TRBD2 for D (5 bases). Germline V CDR1 and CDR2: MNHNS, SASEGT. Trimming removed 6 bases from V and 2 bases from J, with 17 bases in between. CDR3 length equals 15 residues. The CDR3 DNA is TGTGCCAGCAGCCCCACACTCCGGGAAGCCTACGAGCAGTACTTC. Its translation: CASSPTLREAYEQYF.

This clonotype occurred many times. The J gene is TRBJ2-3, the V gene TRBV3-1; 8 bases agree with TRBD2. The CDR3 has 16 residues. The V segment lost 0 bases and the J segment 2 bases; nucleotides outside the gene matches: 4. Germline loops: CDR1 LGHDT, CDR2 YNNKEL (reference sequence). CDR3 sequence: CASSQEALADTDTQYF. Here the CDR3 DNA reads TGTGCCAGCAGCCAAGAAGCACTAGCGGACACAGATACGCAGTATTTT.

This chain uses TRBV7-6 with TRBJ2-1; 9 bases are shared with TRBD2. The V gene end was trimmed by 6 bases and the J gene end by 4 bases; junction bases not matched to a gene: 7. CDR1 is SGHVS and CDR2 is FNYEAQ in the germline V gene. The CDR3 has 15 amino acids. Written as DNA, the CDR3 is TGTGCCAGCAGTGAACTAGCGGGCATATACAATGAGCAGTTCTTC. Translation: CASSELAGIYNEQFF. The full variable domain, rest sourced from reference TRBV7-6 and TRBJ2-1, is GAGVSQSPRYKVTKRGQDVALRCDPISGHVSLYWYRQALGQGPEFLTYFNYEAQQDKSGLPNDRFSAERPEGSISTLTIQRTEQRDSAMYRCASSELAGIYNEQFFGPGTRLTVL.

This clonotype was found a few times. V gene TRBV6-1 combines with J gene TRBJ2-7; 9 bases line up with TRBD1. Per the germline V gene, CDR1 is MNHNS and CDR2 is SASEGT. With 7 bases clipped from V and 2 bases from J, the junction kept 6 bases outside the gene matches. The CDR3 covers 14 residues. The CDR3 is CASNTGQGPYEQYF. CDR3 sequence (DNA): TGTGCCAGCAATACCGGACAGGGGCCCTACGAGCAGTACTTC.

As regards this clonotype: An end of the junction differs from the germline gene, which may be a read error. This chain links TRBV7-9 with TRBJ1-5; perhaps TRBD1 as D (6 bases). Germline-derived CDR1 and CDR2 are SEHNR and FQNEAQ (reference sequence). This CDR3 region has 15 residues. As DNA, the CDR3 is TGTGCTAGCAGCACCAGGGGTGGGGACGGTCAGCCCCAGCATTTT. Its protein is CASSTRGGDGQPQHF.

This clonotype was recorded many times. The chain carries TRBV2 and TRBJ2-1; 12 nucleotides align to TRBD2. Looked up from germline, CDR1 is SNHLY and CDR2 is FYNNEI. V trimming: 6 bases; J trimming: 7 bases; junction bases outside the gene matches: 7. The length of the CDR3 is 15 residues. CDR3 sequence: CASRTRGLAGNEQFF. DNA of the CDR3: TGTGCCAGCAGAACCAGAGGACTAGCGGGAAATGAGCAGTTCTTC.

In its sample, this clonotype was seen once. Germline and junction disagree at one end, which may indicate a read error. This rearrangement joins TRBV13 to TRBJ1-2; 7 bases line up with TRBD1. This CDR3 has 15 amino acids. The germline V gene has CDR1 PRHDT and CDR2 FYEKMQ (reference sequence). The CDR3 nucleotides are TGTGCCAGCAGCTCCCGGGCAGGGGGACTATATGGCTACAGCTTC. This sequence encodes CASSSRAGGLYGYSF.

This clonotype came up a few times. The J gene is TRBJ1-1, the V gene TRBV19; TRBD1 matches 7 bases. The CDR3 is made up of 16 amino acids. V gave up 5 bases and J gave up 4 bases; unmatched junction bases: 13. Germline assignment: CDR1 LNHDA and CDR2 SQIVND (reference sequence). The CDR3 loop is CASSGAVAGGLTEAFF. Here the CDR3 DNA reads TGTGCCAGTAGTGGAGCTGTAGCAGGGGGACTCACTGAAGCTTTCTTT.